This T cell receptor beta chain appears in the sequencing data of a study of blood T cell repertoires in COVID-19. Looking at the study overall: The study drew acute and convalescent COVID-19 samples from the United States, Italy and Spain.

This clone was picked up one time. The CDR3 covers 17 residues. Per germline, CDR1 SEHNR and CDR2 FQNEAQ (reference sequence). J gave up 1 base and V 4 bases, and 5 bases lay outside the gene matches. Authors' data handling: For nucleated cells, counts were estimated from reference gene primer amplification. The repertoire was sequenced with immunoSEQ multiplex PCR; TCRdb's copy has only in-frame clones and lacks some. That table supplies the V and J calls and clone size; D and trimming were determined from the DNA. The sample carries under 200,000 clones, approximately 88% recorded once. Ages ranged from about 18 to 89 years, with residence in some 25 US areas. Recovered participants had two consecutive negative NP/OP PCR tests, healthcare professional clearance, or symptom resolution.

The genes are TRBV7-9 and TRBJ2-6; 9 nucleotides align to TRBD1. This receptor was identified in a woman in her forties or fifties who had recovered from COVID-19. Specimen: PBMCs or T cells enriched from blood (not recorded which). The CDR3 DNA reads as TGTGCCAGCAGCTCCCGACAGGGGGTTTCTGGGGCCAACGTCCTGACTTTC. Translated, it gives CASSSRQGVSGANVLTF.